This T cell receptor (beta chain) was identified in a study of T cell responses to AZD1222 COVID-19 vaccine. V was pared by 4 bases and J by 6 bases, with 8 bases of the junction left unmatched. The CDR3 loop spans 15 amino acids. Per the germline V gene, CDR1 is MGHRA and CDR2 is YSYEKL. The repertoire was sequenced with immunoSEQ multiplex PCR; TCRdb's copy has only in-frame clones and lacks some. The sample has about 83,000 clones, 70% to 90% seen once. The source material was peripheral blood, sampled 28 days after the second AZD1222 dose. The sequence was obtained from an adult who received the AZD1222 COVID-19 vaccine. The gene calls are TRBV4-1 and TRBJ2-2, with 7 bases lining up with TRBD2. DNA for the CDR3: TGCGCCAGCAGCCGCGGACTAGTCTGGGCCGGGGAGCTGTTTTTT. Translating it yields CASSRGLVWAGELFF.